The text below deals with one T cell receptor (beta chain). Its antigen is unidentified. The data belong to a study of cytomegalovirus exposure and HLA in healthy donors. As for the study in general: As released early, the data held some 80 million unique TCRs from HLA-typed donors. Findings and caveats of the study: When a later analysis compared HLA-associated TCR beta chains with equally common others, the HLA-associated chains turned out to be more clonally expanded and to have lower generation probabilities. The study designated roughly 160 TCR beta chains cytomegalovirus-associated. Highly shared variants forming one cluster were likely a sequencing artifact.

This CDR3 has 16 residues. The V end lost 3 bases, the J end lost 5 bases, and 14 bases lay between the germline ends. Per germline, CDR1 MNHNS and CDR2 SASEGT. PCR was performed using 60 Vbeta and 13 Jbeta primers. Sequencing was performed with immunoSEQ multiplex PCR; in TCRdb, only in-frame clones are kept and a portion is missing. The sample includes roughly 170,000 clones, approximately 77% of them seen just once. The sequenced material came from PBMCs. This chain links TRBV6-1 with TRBJ1-6; TRBD1 is a possible D gene (5 bases). This TCR was sampled from a male donor in good health and CMV-seronegative. The CDR3 is CASSDFLGRNNSPLHF. In nucleotides, the CDR3 is TGTGCCAGCAGTGATTTTCTGGGGCGGAATAATTCACCCCTCCACTTT.